This T cell receptor beta chain was retrieved from a study of CD4+ T cells in melanoma. Regarding this clone: Antigen: not known.

The method was immunoSEQ multiplex PCR; TCRdb's version includes in-frame clones alone and lacks a portion of them. The sample has some 50,000 clones; approximately 92% are singletons. General study results and limits: Neoantigen-specific CD4+ T cells in melanoma reportedly had diverse differentiation states. CD8+ T cell, macrophage and B cell function reportedly correlated with neoantigen-specific CD4+ T cells.

Germline CDR1 is SGHTA and CDR2 is FQGTGA. The CDR3 is made up of 15 amino acids. V lost 1 base, J lost 4 bases, and 6 bases stayed unmatched. The V and J genes are TRBV7-3 and TRBJ2-7, with 8 bases lining up with TRBD2. The sample taken for sequencing was peripheral blood. The source of this sequence is a human donor with melanoma. The DNA for the CDR3 is TGTGCCAGCAGCTTAATCGGGGGGGGTCCTTACGAGCAGTACTTC. Protein sequence: CASSLIGGGPYEQYF.